Presented here are 21 T cell receptor beta chains from one specimen sequenced in a study of naive and memory T cell subsets. Whole-study results and caveats: Possibly reflecting memory cells re-expressing CD45RA, a few larger clonotypes occurred in naive repertoires, especially CD8.

Both TRBC1 and TRBC2 were covered by a beta constant-region primer of two equimolar oligonucleotides. Four rounds of PCR amplified the ligated cDNA using nested alpha and beta constant-region primers plus SP2. Each CDR3 protein gets one entry after TCRdb re-called the UMI-ligation and nested PCR reads with MiXCR. The profile shows roughly 150,000 distinct CDR3 sequences, roughly 22% of them singletons. Their antigens remain unidentified. The specimen sequenced was naive CD4+ T cells from blood. The source is a human donor in good health.

The V call is TRBV18, the J call TRBJ1-2, with 9 bases that match TRBD1. J was trimmed by 4 bases and V by 4 bases; bases with no gene match: 4. This CDR3 contains 14 residues. Germline CDR1 and CDR2: KGHSH and LQKENI. The CDR3 loop is CASSRDREFYGYTF. For the CDR3, the DNA is TGTGCCAGCTCACGGGACAGGGAGTTCTATGGCTACACCTTC.

Worth noting for this clonotype: A clone one base away is much larger, so this may be a read error. The chain joins TRBV27 to TRBJ2-7; D is possibly TRBD1 (5 bases). The germline CDR1 and CDR2 sequences are MNHEY and SMNVEV (reference sequence). This CDR3 has 15 residues. As DNA, the CDR3 is TGTGCCAACAGTTTATGGCAGGGAATCTCCTACGAGCAGTACTTC. Residues: CANSLWQGISYEQYF.

This clonotype was counted many times. The rearrangement links TRBV5-5 to TRBJ1-2, with 11 bases fitting TRBD1. The CDR3 extends over 14 amino acids. Unmatched junction bases numbered 9, after V lost 4 bases and J lost 10 bases. The germline V gene has CDR1 SGHKS and CDR2 YYEKEE (reference sequence). For the CDR3, the DNA is TGTGCCAGCAGCCGCCGGGACAGGGGGTTAATCTACACCTTC. Protein: CASSRRDRGLIYTF.

This clonotype was found a few times. V gene TRBV6-6 combines with J gene TRBJ2-6, with a tentative D call TRBD2 (6 bases). From germline, CDR1 is MNHNY and CDR2 SVGAGI (reference sequence). The CDR3 consists of 16 residues. Trimming shortened V by 6 bases and J by 3 bases, and 15 bases separated the two germline ends. The DNA for the CDR3 is TGTGCCAGCAGAACCCTAGGGACTGTTGGGGCCAACGTCCTGACTTTC. As protein: CASRTLGTVGANVLTF.

This clonotype has just a few counts. V gene TRBV10-3 combines with J gene TRBJ1-5, with 11 bases matching TRBD1. This CDR3 is 14 amino acids long. V was clipped by 6 bases and J by 5 bases; unmatched bases: 3. Germline CDR1 reads ENHRY; CDR2 reads SYGVKD. CDR3 region: CAIRDRGQDQPQHF. CDR3 nucleotide sequence: TGTGCCATCAGGGACAGGGGGCAGGATCAGCCCCAGCATTTT.

The chain has TRBV30 and TRBJ1-5; D call uncertain. V was pared by 0 bases and J by 7 bases, with 10 bases between. Germline lookup yields CDR1 GTSNPN and CDR2 SVGIG (reference sequence). There are 13 residues in the CDR3. The CDR3 nucleotides are TGTGCCTGGAGTGTTGTTGGTCAACAGCCCCAGCATTTT. It is translated as CAWSVVGQQPQHF.

The V call is TRBV29-1, the J call TRBJ2-4, with a tentative D call TRBD2 (7 bases). V shed 3 bases and J shed 3 bases, with 15 bases lying between them. Germline V CDR1 and CDR2: SQVTM, ANQGSEA. There are 15 residues in the CDR3. The CDR3 sequence is CSVEGGRGGKNIQYF. Written as DNA, the CDR3 is TGCAGCGTTGAGGGCGGGAGAGGGGGCAAAAACATTCAGTACTTC.

The rearrangement uses TRBV28 and TRBJ2-1; 11 bases are a match to TRBD2. CDR1 and CDR2 from the germline V gene are MDHEN and SYDVKM. V shed 3 bases and J 7 bases; nucleotides not matched to a gene: 5. This CDR3 spans 15 amino acids. For the CDR3, the DNA is TGTGCCAGCAGTTTGGATAGCGGGAGGGGTAATGAGCAGTTCTTC. As protein: CASSLDSGRGNEQFF.

The chain is built from TRBV5-1 and TRBJ1-1; D not certain. V was cut by 1 base and J by 0 bases, with 4 bases left in between. CDR1 is SGHRS and CDR2 is YFSETQ in the germline V gene. This CDR3 is built from 13 residues. The CDR3 here is CASSLWMNTEAFF. As DNA, the CDR3 is TGCGCCAGCAGCTTGTGGATGAACACTGAAGCTTTCTTT.

This clonotype appeared a few times. The chain recombines TRBV6-2 or TRBV6-3 with TRBJ2-5; D remains ambiguous. The ends were cut back, 6 bases at V and 3 bases at J, with 14 bases in the middle. Germline V gene lookup returns CDR1 MNHEY and CDR2 SVGEGT. This CDR3 region has 14 residues. CDR3 DNA sequence: TGTGCCAGCAGCCTATATCGGATGGAAGAGACCCAGTACTTC. It specifies CASSLYRMEETQYF.

The chain combines TRBV20-1 with TRBJ2-3, with a possible D match to TRBD1 (5 bases). The CDR3 consists of 15 residues. Looked up from germline, CDR1 is DFQATT and CDR2 is SNEGSKA (reference sequence). Deletions cut 1 base from V and 1 base from J, with 12 bases between. This CDR3 reads CSARGPGPGTDTQYF. CDR3 nucleotides: TGCAGTGCTAGAGGACCAGGGCCGGGCACAGATACGCAGTATTTT.

V is TRBV2 and J is TRBJ2-7; no reliable D call. The germline V gene encodes CDR1 SNHLY and CDR2 FYNNEI. This CDR3 comprises 12 residues. V was clipped by 6 bases and J by 5 bases, with 11 bases between them. DNA of the CDR3: TGTGCCAGCAGGCCCGACGGTAACGAGCAGTACTTC. As protein: CASRPDGNEQYF.

In this sample, this clonotype turned up a few times. CDR3 protein: CATSDVSIPSNQPQHF. The CDR3 region has the DNA TGTGCCACCAGTGATGTCTCCATCCCAAGCAATCAGCCCCAGCATTTT. The rearrangement uses TRBV24-1 and TRBJ1-5; D remains ambiguous. V was pared by 3 bases and J by 1 base, with 12 bases between. This CDR3 is built from 16 residues. Germline V gives CDR1 KGHDR, CDR2 SFDVKD.

This clonotype was recorded a few times. The chain employs TRBV6-5 and TRBJ1-1; no clear D gene. The CDR3 totals 15 residues. Trimming removed 0 bases from V and 3 bases from J, with 11 bases in between. CDR1 and CDR2 (germline): MNHEY, SVGAGI. The CDR3 spells CASSYSRGSYTEAFF. DNA of the CDR3: TGTGCCAGCAGTTACTCACGGGGATCTTACACTGAAGCTTTCTTT.

The J gene is TRBJ1-5, the V gene TRBV19; D uncertain. This CDR3 region has 12 residues. Germline V lookup: CDR1 LNHDA, CDR2 SQIVND (reference sequence). The V end lost 3 bases, the J end lost 5 bases, and 5 bases lay between the germline ends. The CDR3 here is CASSIGYQPQHF. For the CDR3, the DNA is TGTGCCAGTAGTATTGGATATCAGCCCCAGCATTTT.

This clonotype was counted a few times. V is TRBV11-2 and J is TRBJ2-5; the D is unclear. Germline CDR1 and CDR2: SGHAT and FQNNGV. The V end lost 2 bases, the J end lost 5 bases, and 12 bases lay between the germline ends. This CDR3 has 14 residues. The CDR3 nucleotides read TGTGCCAGCAGCTTAATGGGCCGGTGGGAGACCCAGTACTTC. Translation gives CASSLMGRWETQYF.

This clonotype appeared a few times. V gene TRBV3-1 combines with J gene TRBJ1-3; TRBD1 aligns across 8 bases. From germline, CDR1 is LGHDT and CDR2 YNNKEL (reference sequence). V was pared by 2 bases and J by 4 bases, with 10 bases of the junction left unmatched. CDR3 length equals 17 residues. The CDR3 bases are TGTGCCAGCAGCCAATTAAAGACAGGGGTTAAAGGAAACACCATATATTTT. Its translation is CASSQLKTGVKGNTIYF.

This clonotype was seen more than once but under ten times. The chain joins TRBV28 to TRBJ2-2, with D possibly TRBD2 on 6 matching bases. This CDR3 spans 16 amino acids. With 5 bases removed from V and 6 bases from J, the gap between germline ends came to 19 bases. Germline V CDR1 and CDR2: MDHEN, SYDVKM. The CDR3, as DNA: TGTGCCAGCAGTCAGGGCGGGGTTGCATGGGCCGGGGAGCTGTTTTTT. It is translated as CASSQGGVAWAGELFF.

This clonotype occurred a few times. This rearrangement joins TRBV29-1 to TRBJ2-7; D unresolved. Germline loops: CDR1 SQVTM, CDR2 ANQGSEA. The CDR3 spans 12 residues. Trimming removed 5 bases from V and 2 bases from J, with 10 bases in between. The DNA for the CDR3 is TGCAGCGTTACGACGGGTCCCTACGAGCAGTACTTC. This sequence encodes CSVTTGPYEQYF.

CDR3 sequence: CASISEYPSNEQFF. CDR3 DNA sequence: TGTGCCAGCATCAGCGAGTATCCAAGCAATGAGCAGTTCTTC. This rearrangement joins TRBV6-5 to TRBJ2-1; unclear D gene. Germline assignment: CDR1 MNHEY and CDR2 SVGAGI. Trimming shortened V by 7 bases and J by 6 bases, and 16 bases separated the two germline ends. The CDR3 is 14 residues long.

The chain combines TRBV6-5 with TRBJ1-2; D may be TRBD1 (5 bases). The germline V gene encodes CDR1 MNHEY and CDR2 SVGAGI. Trimming cost V 2 bases and J 4 bases, with 14 bases left between them. There are 15 residues in the CDR3. In DNA form, the CDR3 reads TGTGCCAGCAGTTACCGGGGGGTACTAGGCTATGGCTACACCTTC. Translated, it gives CASSYRGVLGYGYTF.